The 32 T cell receptor beta chains listed next were all sequenced from one sample in a study of regulatory T cells in long-lasting Graves disease. Building of the TCR beta libraries involved iRepertoire HTBI primers and Arm-PCR of CDR3 regions. TCRdb reanalysed the multiplex PCR reads using MiXCR and keeps one entry per CDR3 protein. The data show about 660,000 distinct CDR3 sequences, with approximately 31% seen just once and under 50% held by the top ten. Time point reported: persistent/refractory GD, antithyroid drugs over 5 years with positive TRAb. PBMC-derived RNA was used for the TCR library. This specimen consisted of peripheral blood mononuclear cells (PBMCs), obtained when the disease was refractory, from a patient treated with antithyroid drugs. The source is a female donor with Graves disease.

This clonotype showed up just a few times. This chain uses TRBV29-1 with TRBJ1-1, with 11 bases that match TRBD1. The germline V gene has CDR1 SQVTM and CDR2 ANQGSEA. The CDR3 extends over 13 amino acids. The V and J ends lost 6 bases and 5 bases, in that order; junction bases with no gene match: 5. This CDR3 reads CSVTGQGATEAFF. The CDR3 DNA sequence: TGCAGCGTCACTGGACAGGGGGCAACTGAAGCTTTCTTT.

This chain connects TRBV5-1 to TRBJ2-5; 7 bases agree with TRBD1. The CDR3 is made up of 15 amino acids. V was pared by 0 bases and J by 3 bases, with 5 bases of the junction left unmatched. CDR1 and CDR2 from the germline V gene are SGHRS and YFSETQ. The CDR3 is CASSLAKGGEETQYF. CDR3 nucleotides: TGCGCCAGCAGCTTGGCCAAAGGGGGCGAAGAGACCCAGTACTTC.

This clonotype was picked up a small number of times. Here the CDR3 reads CAIRGEGQNYEQYF. In DNA, the CDR3 is TGTGCCATCAGGGGGGAGGGCCAAAACTACGAGCAGTACTTC. J is TRBJ2-7 and V is TRBV10-3; 7 nucleotides align to TRBD2. The V gene end was trimmed by 6 bases and the J gene end by 3 bases; junction bases not matched to a gene: 8. The CDR3 length is 14 residues. Looked up from germline, CDR1 is ENHRY and CDR2 is SYGVKD.

J is TRBJ2-5 and V is TRBV29-1; no firm D call. Trimming shortened V by 0 bases and J by 1 base, and 15 bases separated the two germline ends. Germline V CDR1 and CDR2: SQVTM, ANQGSEA. The CDR3 consists of 16 residues. The CDR3 DNA is TGCAGCGTTGAAGACGTGGTTCGTTGGGGCCAAGAGACCCAGTACTTC. Protein sequence: CSVEDVVRWGQETQYF.

This chain links TRBV7-9 with TRBJ1-1; TRBD1 agrees at 7 bases. With V trimmed by 4 bases and J by 10 bases, 12 bases remained unmatched. This CDR3 has 14 amino acids. Germline V gene data show CDR1 as SEHNR and CDR2 as FQNEAQ (reference sequence). CDR3 sequence reads: CASSSGTDLSRAFF. As DNA, the CDR3 is TGTGCCAGCAGCTCAGGGACAGACCTCAGTAGAGCTTTCTTT.

The chain uses TRBV20-1 and TRBJ2-5; either TRBD1 or TRBD2 may fit D (5 bases each). V was pared by 6 bases and J by 5 bases, with 13 bases between. Germline V gives CDR1 DFQATT, CDR2 SNEGSKA (reference sequence). The CDR3 contains 12 residues. The CDR3: CSATFGGETQYF. CDR3 bases: TGCAGTGCCACATTTGGGGGTGAGACCCAGTACTTC.

The chain has TRBV9 and TRBJ1-2; possibly TRBD1 for D (6 bases). The germline V gene has CDR1 SGDLS and CDR2 YYNGEE. V was shortened by 0 bases and J by 4 bases, with 13 bases between the two germline ends. CDR3 size: 15 residues. CDR3 region: CASSVEPGHFYGYTF. CDR3 DNA sequence: TGTGCCAGCAGCGTAGAACCGGGACACTTCTATGGCTACACCTTC. The entire variable domain, with the rest obtained from reference TRBV9 and TRBJ1-2, is as follows: DSGVTQTPKHLITATGQRVTLRCSPRSGDLSVYWYQQSLDQGLQFLIQYYNGEERAKGNILERFSAQQFPDLHSELNLSSLELGDSALYFCASSVEPGHFYGYTFGSGTRLTVV.

The chain links TRBV15 to TRBJ1-2; maybe TRBD1 (6 bases). This CDR3 is built from 14 residues. V gave up 1 base and J gave up 7 bases, with 13 bases separating them. Germline assignment: CDR1 LNHNV and CDR2 YYDKDF (reference sequence). This chain's CDR3 is CATSRAGAGVGYTF. CDR3 nucleotides: TGTGCCACCAGCAGAGCGGGGGCAGGGGTTGGCTACACCTTC.

This clonotype was seen a handful of times. V is TRBV12-3 or TRBV12-4 and J is TRBJ2-1; a weak D match, TRBD1 (5 bases). CDR3 length: 20 residues. V gave up 1 base and J gave up 1 base, with 23 bases separating them. The CDR3 sequence: CASSLGRAASGLRSYNEQFF. The DNA for the CDR3 is TGTGCCAGCAGTTTAGGGCGCGCAGCCTCAGGGTTACGGTCCTACAATGAGCAGTTCTTC.

The sample holds a few counts of this clonotype. The rearrangement joins TRBV5-1 to TRBJ2-7; 7 nucleotides line up with TRBD2. Losses at the gene ends were 4 bases for V and 4 bases for J; bases not matched to a gene: 8. This CDR3 is 14 amino acids long. Per the germline V gene, CDR1 is SGHRS and CDR2 is YFSETQ. The CDR3 loop reads CASSPQAGRYEQYF. The CDR3 bases are TGCGCCAGCAGCCCCCAAGCGGGAAGGTACGAGCAGTACTTC.

V is TRBV19 and J is TRBJ1-5, with D possibly being TRBD1 (6 bases). Trimming removed 6 bases at V and 7 bases at J, with 16 bases between. CDR1 LNHDA and CDR2 SQIVND come from the germline V gene (reference sequence). The CDR3 covers 14 residues. The chain's CDR3 is CASSPTGPGQPQHF. DNA of the CDR3: TGTGCCAGTAGCCCAACAGGGCCCGGGCAGCCCCAGCATTTT.

The chain recombines TRBV28 with TRBJ2-7, with D uncertain. Germline V gene sequence: CDR1 MDHEN, CDR2 SYDVKM. V gave up 4 bases and J gave up 2 bases, with 18 bases separating them. The CDR3 totals 16 residues. Here the CDR3 DNA reads TGTGCCAGCAGTTCTACTCCGGGCTACGCCCCCTACGAGCAGTACTTC. Its protein is CASSSTPGYAPYEQYF.

This clonotype was observed a handful of times. The V call is TRBV14, the J call TRBJ1-5; D unclear. Trimming took 3 bases from V and 6 from J, leaving 9 bases between them. There are 13 residues in the CDR3. Germline V gene sequence: CDR1 SGHDN, CDR2 FVKESK. CDR3 sequence: CASSQGFGQPQHF. The CDR3 DNA sequence: TGTGCCAGCAGCCAGGGGTTCGGTCAGCCCCAGCATTTT.

In its sample, this clonotype was seen a few times. The CDR3 DNA is TGCAGTGCCAAGAGGGGGCCGGGAGAGCAGTACTTC. Translation: CSAKRGPGEQYF. The chain has TRBV20-1 and TRBJ2-5; D perhaps matches TRBD1 (7 bases). CDR1 and CDR2 (germline): DFQATT, SNEGSKA (reference sequence). Trimming cost V 6 bases and J 11 bases, with 19 bases left between them. The CDR3 loop spans 12 amino acids.

This clonotype was recorded once. The chain couples TRBV5-1 to TRBJ2-2; 8 nucleotides align to TRBD1. CDR3 length: 16 residues. Germline loops: CDR1 SGHRS, CDR2 YFSETQ. J lost 0 bases, V lost 4 bases, and 5 bases had no gene match. DNA for the CDR3: TGCGCCAGCAGCCCGGGGACAGGCGCGAACACCGGGGAGCTGTTTTTT. Translation gives CASSPGTGANTGELFF.

This clonotype was recorded a few times. The genes are TRBV11-2 and TRBJ1-6; D not resolved. This CDR3 contains 19 residues. V was pared by 3 bases and J by 4 bases, with 22 bases between. Germline-derived CDR1 and CDR2 are SGHAT and FQNNGV. In DNA, the CDR3 is TGTGCCAGCAGCTTTTTGGAGGATCCCGGTGGCTTATATAATTCACCCCTCCACTTT. It specifies CASSFLEDPGGLYNSPLHF.

This rearrangement joins TRBV6-1 to TRBJ1-1, with TRBD1 identical over 7 bases. The CDR3 is 16 amino acids. CDR1 MNHNS and CDR2 SASEGT come from the germline V gene. Losses at the gene ends were 5 bases for V and 1 base for J; bases not matched to a gene: 10. The CDR3 nucleotides are TGTGCCAGCAGTACTATCAGACAGGGTGGGAACACTGAAGCTTTCTTT. It is translated as CASSTIRQGGNTEAFF.

The chain uses TRBV9 and TRBJ2-7, with 10 nucleotides matching TRBD1. CDR3 size: 14 residues. V lost 7 bases to trimming and J lost 6 bases; unmatched junction nucleotides: 10. The germline gives CDR1 SGDLS, CDR2 YYNGEE. CDR3 nucleotides: TGTGCCAGCTCCCGGGGGACAGGGGCTTTCGAGCAGTACTTC. This translates into CASSRGTGAFEQYF. The variable domain in full, with the rest retrieved from reference TRBV9 and TRBJ2-7, is DSGVTQTPKHLITATGQRVTLRCSPRSGDLSVYWYQQSLDQGLQFLIQYYNGEERAKGNILERFSAQQFPDLHSELNLSSLELGDSALYFCASSRGTGAFEQYFGPGTRLTVT.

The chain links TRBV20-1 to TRBJ1-6, with D possibly matching TRBD1 (5 bases). Germline CDR1 reads DFQATT; CDR2 reads SNEGSKA (reference sequence). Between the trimmed V and J ends, which lost 0 bases and 7 bases, there was a span of 16 bases. The CDR3 spans 16 residues. The CDR3 nucleotides are TGCAGTGCTAGAGAGGATGTGTCAGGGTACAATTCACCCCTCCACTTT. Protein product: CSAREDVSGYNSPLHF.

The chain has TRBV19 and TRBJ2-6; TRBD1 is a possible D gene (5 bases). The germline CDR1 and CDR2 sequences are LNHDA and SQIVND (reference sequence). This CDR3 spans 16 amino acids. The ends were cut back, 6 bases at V and 2 bases at J, with 14 bases in the middle. Here the CDR3 reads CASSPRGGTGANVLTF. The DNA for the CDR3 is TGTGCCAGTAGCCCAAGGGGTGGTACTGGGGCCAACGTCCTGACTTTC.

The chain links TRBV29-1 to TRBJ1-3, with 8 nucleotides matching TRBD1. The CDR3 runs 16 residues. Germline V gene data show CDR1 as SQVTM and CDR2 as ANQGSEA. The junction had 7 bases not matched to a gene; V was cut back by 3 bases and J by 0 bases. CDR3 residues: CSVEPRQGTSGNTIYF. The CDR3 DNA sequence: TGCAGCGTTGAGCCGCGACAGGGGACCTCTGGAAACACCATATATTTT.

The gene calls are TRBV27 and TRBJ2-7, with 7 bases matching TRBD2. The germline V gene encodes CDR1 MNHEY and CDR2 SMNVEV (reference sequence). The V segment lost 6 bases and the J segment 0 bases; nucleotides outside the gene matches: 14. CDR3 length equals 17 residues. The CDR3 sequence: CASSQLRRESPSYEQYF. The CDR3 DNA is TGTGCCAGCAGCCAGCTTAGGCGGGAGAGCCCCTCCTACGAGCAGTACTTC.

The rearrangement links TRBV28 to TRBJ2-2; 9 bases map to TRBD2. V was clipped by 7 bases and J by 7 bases; unmatched bases: 19. The CDR3 totals 18 residues. Germline V CDR1 and CDR2: MDHEN, SYDVKM. CDR3 DNA sequence: TGTGCCAGCACGTCCAGCGGGGGGTTTTGGTGGCAAGGCGGGGAGCTGTTTTTT. Its protein product is CASTSSGGFWWQGGELFF.

This clonotype was seen once. This chain links TRBV6-9 with TRBJ1-3, with a weak D call TRBD1 (5 bases). The CDR3 loop spans 14 amino acids. Looked up from germline, CDR1 is MNHGY and CDR2 is SVAAGI. V shed 3 bases and J shed 6 bases, with 12 bases lying between them. The CDR3 reads CASSYPGLENTIYF. CDR3 in DNA: TGTGCCAGCAGTTACCCGGGACTGGAAAACACCATATATTTT.

V and J are TRBV9 and TRBJ1-1; D unclear. This CDR3 is 16 amino acids long. V shed 0 bases and J shed 5 bases, with 17 bases lying between them. Germline values: CDR1 SGDLS, CDR2 YYNGEE. The DNA for the CDR3 is TGTGCCAGCAGCGTAGAGGGAACAAGGCTGGGAACTGAAGCTTTCTTT. Protein: CASSVEGTRLGTEAFF.

The chain has TRBV5-5 and TRBJ2-5, with D possibly called TRBD1 or TRBD2 (5 bases each). CDR3 length: 14 amino acids. With 2 bases removed from V and 5 bases from J, the gap between germline ends came to 13 bases. Germline V lookup: CDR1 SGHKS, CDR2 YYEKEE (reference sequence). The CDR3 spells CASSFRRDGETQYF. CDR3 nucleotide sequence: TGTGCCAGCAGCTTCAGACGGGACGGGGAGACCCAGTACTTC.

This clonotype was seen a few times. This chain connects TRBV7-6 to TRBJ1-1; no clear D. Germline V gives CDR1 SGHVS, CDR2 FNYEAQ. The CDR3 is 15 amino acids. The germline V and J ends were trimmed by 1 base and 1 base, with 10 bases remaining between them. CDR3 nucleotides: TGTGCCAGCAGCTTAGAGCTGGGGAGGAACACTGAAGCTTTCTTT. Translating gives CASSLELGRNTEAFF.

V and J are TRBV7-3 and TRBJ2-7, with D perhaps TRBD1 (6 bases). The V and J ends lost 0 bases and 4 bases respectively, with 13 bases between them. The germline V gene has CDR1 SGHTA and CDR2 FQGTGA. The CDR3 length is 15 residues. CDR3 DNA: TGTGCCAGCAGCTTAACTAGGACAGACCGTTACGAGCAGTACTTC. As protein: CASSLTRTDRYEQYF.

The chain recombines TRBV28 with TRBJ1-5, with 7 positions matching TRBD1. The CDR3 loop spans 15 amino acids. CDR1 is MDHEN and CDR2 is SYDVKM in the germline V gene. With V trimmed by 6 bases and J by 7 bases, 12 bases remained unmatched. CDR3 in amino acids: CASRHPTHRGQPQHF. DNA of the CDR3: TGTGCCAGCAGGCATCCCACTCACAGGGGACAGCCCCAGCATTTT.

This clonotype has more than one count but fewer than ten. A read error may account for a junction end that differs from germline. This chain uses TRBV5-1 with TRBJ1-1; D is undetermined. The length of the CDR3 is 14 residues. From germline, CDR1 is SGHRS and CDR2 YFSETQ. CDR3 in DNA: TGTGCCAGCAGCTTTCGGCAGCCGAACACTGAAGCTTTCTTT. As protein: CASSFRQPNTEAFF. Together with reference TRBV5-1 and TRBJ1-1, the CDR3 gives the full variable domain: KAGVTQTPRYLIKTRGQQVTLSCSPISGHRSVSWYQQTPGQGLQFLFEYFSETQRNKGNFPGRFSGRQFSNSRSEMNVSTLELGDSALYLCASSFRQPNTEAFFGQGTRLTVV.

As DNA, the CDR3 is TGTGCCAGCAGTTACTCCGGGACAGGGGGCGAGGACTATGGCTACACCTTC. Translated: CASSYSGTGGEDYGYTF. The chain employs TRBV6-9 and TRBJ1-2; 12 bases line up with TRBD1. Germline V gives CDR1 MNHGY, CDR2 SVAAGI. CDR3 size: 17 residues. V gave up 3 bases and J gave up 3 bases; unmatched junction bases: 8.

The table lists this clonotype with a count of one. The junction and the germline gene differ at one end; a read error may be behind it. This chain uses TRBV3-1 with TRBJ1-1; D unresolved. The CDR3 extends over 16 amino acids. Germline V gives CDR1 LGHDT, CDR2 YNNKEL (reference sequence). As DNA, the CDR3 is TGTGCCAGCAGCCAAGAAGGGCAGTCTATGAACACTGGAGCTTTCTTT. It specifies CASSQEGQSMNTGAFF.